This TCR beta chain comes out of a study of cytomegalovirus exposure and HLA in healthy donors. The PCR used 60 Vbeta and 13 Jbeta primers. Data came from immunoSEQ multiplex PCR; TCRdb stores just in-frame clones and leaves some out. The profile shows 150,000 to 200,000 clones, 81% of them singletons. Broader study findings: The study recorded some 160 TCR beta chains that were cytomegalovirus-associated.

Notes on this clone: Its target is not known.

The source material was PBMCs. The TCR sequence derives from a woman younger than 30 in good health and CMV-seropositive.

The CDR3 DNA reads TGTGCCAGCAGCCGGGACAGTGGAGAGTCAGCTTTCTTT. This codes for CASSRDSGESAFF. V usage is TRBV7-8 and J usage is TRBJ1-1, with 7 bases fitting TRBD1. The germline CDR1 and CDR2 sequences are SGHVS and FQNEAQ. This CDR3 contains 13 residues. With V trimmed by 5 bases and J by 10 bases, 10 bases remained unmatched.